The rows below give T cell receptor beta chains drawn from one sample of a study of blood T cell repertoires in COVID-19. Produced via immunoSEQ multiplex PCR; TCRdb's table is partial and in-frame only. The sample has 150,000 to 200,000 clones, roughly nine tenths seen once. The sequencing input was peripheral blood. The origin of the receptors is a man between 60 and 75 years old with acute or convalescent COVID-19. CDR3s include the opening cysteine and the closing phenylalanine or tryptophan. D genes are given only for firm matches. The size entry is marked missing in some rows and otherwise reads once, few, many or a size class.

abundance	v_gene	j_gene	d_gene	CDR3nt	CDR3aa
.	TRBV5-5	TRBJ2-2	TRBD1	TGTGCCAGCAGCTTTACAGGGGGCGGGTCCGGGGAGCTGTTTTTT	CASSFTGGGSGELFF
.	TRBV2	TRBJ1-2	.	TGTGCCAGCAGTGAAGCGGGAATACAGGGTGGTGGCTACACCTTC	CASSEAGIQGGGYTF
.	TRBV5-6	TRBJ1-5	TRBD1	TGTGCCAGCAGCTTGACAGGGGTCTCTCAGCCCCAGCATTTT	CASSLTGVSQPQHF
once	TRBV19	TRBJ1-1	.	TGTGCCAGTAGTAACGACAGGAACACTGAAGCTTTCTTT	CASSNDRNTEAFF
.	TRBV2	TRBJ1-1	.	TGTGCCAGCAGTGATCAAGGAGGTAACACTGAAGCTTTCTTT	CASSDQGGNTEAFF
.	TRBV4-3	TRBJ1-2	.	TGCGCCAGCAGCCAAGATGGGGGCAGGGCTAACTATGGCTACACCTTC	CASSQDGGRANYGYTF
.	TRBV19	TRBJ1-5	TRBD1	TGTGCCAGTAGTATAGGACAGGGGGTTGGACAGCCCCAGCATTTT	CASSIGQGVGQPQHF
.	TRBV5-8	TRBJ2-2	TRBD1	TGTGCCAGCAGTTCCGGGACAGGGACCGGGGAGCTGTTTTTT	CASSSGTGTGELFF
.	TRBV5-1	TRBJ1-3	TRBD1	TGCGCCAGCAGCTTGTCAGCAGGGGGAGGAAACACCATATATTTT	CASSLSAGGGNTIYF
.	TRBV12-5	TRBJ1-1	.	TGTGCTAGTGGTTTCGCAACAGGGTTGAACACTGAAGCTTTCTTT	CASGFATGLNTEAFF
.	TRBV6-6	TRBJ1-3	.	TGTGCCAGCAGTTCCCCGTTTGTCGGGACCATATATTTT	CASSSPFVGTIYF
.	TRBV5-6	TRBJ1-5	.	TGTGCCAGCAGACTGGGAGTTAATAGCAATCAGCCCCAGCATTTT	CASRLGVNSNQPQHF
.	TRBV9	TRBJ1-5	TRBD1	TGTGCCAGCAGCCCGACAGGGGGTAATCAGCCCCAGCATTTT	CASSPTGGNQPQHF
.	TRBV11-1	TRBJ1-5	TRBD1	TGTGCCAGCAGCTTGTTGCCGGACAGGCAGTTTCAGCCCCAGCATTTT	CASSLLPDRQFQPQHF
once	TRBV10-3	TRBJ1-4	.	TGTGCCATCAGTCCACGGGCCGTCAGGGGTGCAACTAATGAAAAACTGTTTTTT	CAISPRAVRGATNEKLFF
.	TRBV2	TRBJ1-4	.	TGTGCCACAAGGATGGGGCGGGGGAAGGGGGTGCAAGGTAATGAAAAACTGTTTTTT	CATRMGRGKGVQGNEKLFF
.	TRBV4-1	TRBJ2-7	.	TGCGCCAGCAGCCAGAAAGCGGACTCCATTGTAGGCCACGAGCAGTACTTC	CASSQKADSIVGHEQYF
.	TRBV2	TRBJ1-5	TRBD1	TGTGCCAGCAGTCCGACAGGGAATCAGCCCCAGCATTTT	CASSPTGNQPQHF
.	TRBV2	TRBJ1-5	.	TGTGCCAGCCGATACAGGGAGAGGCAGCCCCAGCATTTT	CASRYRERQPQHF
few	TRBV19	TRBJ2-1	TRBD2	TGTGCCAGTAGTATCCCGGGACTAGTTGGGAATGAGCAGTTCTTC	CASSIPGLVGNEQFF
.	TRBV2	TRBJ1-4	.	TGTGCCAGCAGTGAAGTAGCTGGGACACCAAAACTGTTTTTT	CASSEVAGTPKLFF
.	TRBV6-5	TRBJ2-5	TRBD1	TGTGCCAGCAGTTACTCTGGGACAGGGCAAGAGACCCAGTACTTC	CASSYSGTGQETQYF
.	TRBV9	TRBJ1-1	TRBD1	TGTGCCAGCAGCCCCGACCTAGGGGGCTATGACACTGAAGCTTTCTTT	CASSPDLGGYDTEAFF
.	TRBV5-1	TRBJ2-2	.	TGCGCCAGCAGCTTTTTGGGCGTGAACACCGGGGAGCTGTTTTTT	CASSFLGVNTGELFF
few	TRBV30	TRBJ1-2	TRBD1	TGTGCCTGGAGTGGGGGACAGGGGGGTCCGAAGATCTATGGCTACACCTTC	CAWSGGQGGPKIYGYTF
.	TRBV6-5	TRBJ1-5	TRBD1	TGTGCCAGCAGCCACGACAGGGGGCACAATCAGCCCCAGCATTTT	CASSHDRGHNQPQHF
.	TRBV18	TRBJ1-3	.	TGTGCCAGCTCGCTGCGGAGAGGCAGGGAGGGAGGAAACACCATATATTTT	CASSLRRGREGGNTIYF
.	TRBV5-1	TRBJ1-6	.	TGCGCCAGCAGCGTGGTTGGGAGTAATTCACCCCTCCACTTT	CASSVVGSNSPLHF
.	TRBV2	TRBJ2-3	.	TGTGCCAGCAGCGCCGGACTCCTTACAGATACGCAGTATTTT	CASSAGLLTDTQYF
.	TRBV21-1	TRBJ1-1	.	TGTGCCAGCAGCGCCGTCTCTAAATGGGAGTGCGGCACTGAAGCTTTCTTT	CASSAVSKWECGTEAFF
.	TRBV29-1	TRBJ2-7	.	TGCAGCGTCGCTCCTGGAGGGTCCTACGAGCAGTACTTC	CSVAPGGSYEQYF
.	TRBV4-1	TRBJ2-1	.	TGCGCCAGCAGCTCCCCACCTTGGCGGGACTACAATGAGCAGTTCTTC	CASSSPPWRDYNEQFF
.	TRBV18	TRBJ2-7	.	TGTGCCAGCTCGTTTATGTCCTACGAGCAGTACTTC	CASSFMSYEQYF
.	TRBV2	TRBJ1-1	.	TGTGCCAGGACGATGAATGGGGGCAGTGGGGCTTTCTTT	CARTMNGGSGAFF
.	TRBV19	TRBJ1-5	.	TGTGCCAGTAGTATCGCAGGATACAGGCAGCCCCAGCATTTT	CASSIAGYRQPQHF
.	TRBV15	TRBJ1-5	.	TGTGCCACCAGCCCTACCCCCAATCAGCCCCAGCATTTT	CATSPTPNQPQHF
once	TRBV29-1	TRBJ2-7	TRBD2	TGCAGCGTTGCCGGACTAGCGGGGTCCTACGAGCAGTACTTC	CSVAGLAGSYEQYF
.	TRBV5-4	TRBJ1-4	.	TGTGCCAGCAGCTTGGGGGGGGTTAGAGAAAAACTGTTTTTT	CASSLGGVREKLFF
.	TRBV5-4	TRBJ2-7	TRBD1	TGTGCCAGCAGCAGTCGGGACAGAGAGTACGAGCAGTACTTC	CASSSRDREYEQYF
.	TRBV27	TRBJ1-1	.	TGTGCCAGCAGTCTCGGACGGGGCACTGAAGCTTTCTTT	CASSLGRGTEAFF
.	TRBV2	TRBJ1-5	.	TGTGCCAGCAGTGAAGCAGGGGCGACCAATCAGCCCCAGCATTTT	CASSEAGATNQPQHF
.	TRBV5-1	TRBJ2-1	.	TGCGCCAGCGGCCTAAGTAGGGGCGAGCAGTTCTTC	CASGLSRGEQFF
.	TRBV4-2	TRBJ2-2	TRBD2	TGTGCCAGCAGCCCCCGGGAGGGCAGGGAACTTAGGGAGCTGTTTTTT	CASSPREGRELRELFF
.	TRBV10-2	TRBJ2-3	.	TGCGCCAGCAGTGGACTACCCACAGATACGCAGTATTTT	CASSGLPTDTQYF
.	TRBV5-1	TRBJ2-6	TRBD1	TGCGCCAGCAGCTCTTTGACAGGGGGTGTCTCTGGGGCCAACGTCCTGACTTTC	CASSSLTGGVSGANVLTF
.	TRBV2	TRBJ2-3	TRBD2	TGTGCCAGCACGGTACTAGCGGGGCGCACAGATACGCAGTATTTT	CASTVLAGRTDTQYF
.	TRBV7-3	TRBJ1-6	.	TGTGCCAGCAGCTTAAATCCGGGGAGGGACTATAATTCACCCCTCCACTTT	CASSLNPGRDYNSPLHF
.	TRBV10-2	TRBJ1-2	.	TGCGCCAGCGGACCGGTGGAGGGTCATTTGGACTATGGCTACACCTTC	CASGPVEGHLDYGYTF
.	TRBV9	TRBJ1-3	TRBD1	TGTGCCAGCAGCGTAGGGGGACAGGGACGAAACACCATATATTTT	CASSVGGQGRNTIYF
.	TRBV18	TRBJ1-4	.	TGTGCCAGCTCACCACGAGGGCCCCGGGTTGAAAAACTGTTTTTT	CASSPRGPRVEKLFF
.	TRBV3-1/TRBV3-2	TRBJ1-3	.	TGTGCCAGCAGCCTGTTCGATAGTGGAAACACCATATATTTT	CASSLFDSGNTIYF
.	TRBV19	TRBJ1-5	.	TGTGCCAGTAGTATAGATCGAATGAGCAGGGCCTTGACTAATCAGCCCCAGCATTTT	CASSIDRMSRALTNQPQHF
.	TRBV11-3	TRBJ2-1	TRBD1	TGTGCCAGCAGCTTGGGGACAGGGGTAAATGAGCAGTTCTTC	CASSLGTGVNEQFF
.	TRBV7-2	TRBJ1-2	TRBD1	TGTGCCAGCAGCCCCGGGACAGGGGGCGCGTATGGCTACACCTTC	CASSPGTGGAYGYTF
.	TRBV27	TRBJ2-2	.	TGTGCCAGCAGTTTACTACTGAAGACCGGGGAGCTGTTTTTT	CASSLLLKTGELFF
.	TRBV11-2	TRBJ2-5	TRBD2	TGTGCCAGCAGAGTGGCGGGGGGGAACCAAGAGACCCAGTACTTC	CASRVAGGNQETQYF
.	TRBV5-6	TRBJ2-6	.	TGTGCCAGCAGCCGCGCGAGATCTGGGGCCAACGTCCTGACTTTC	CASSRARSGANVLTF
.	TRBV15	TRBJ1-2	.	TGTGCCACCAGCAGAGAAAGATCTTCGGGGTACACCTTC	CATSRERSSGYTF
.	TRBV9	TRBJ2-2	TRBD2	TGTGCCAGCAGCGTAGAGAGTAGCGGGGCGGCGAACACCGGGGAGCTGTTTTTT	CASSVESSGAANTGELFF